These T cell receptor beta chains were read from a single sample in a study of OX40 agonist ivuxolimab in advanced cancers. Clones were sequenced by immunoSEQ multiplex PCR, and TCRdb holds only the in-frame ones, with some missing. This sample has some 60,000 clones, with approximately 82% found just once. Source: CD4+ or CD8+ T cells sorted from blood, taken in a trial of the OX40 agonist ivuxolimab. All receptors derive from an adult with an advanced solid tumor such as melanoma, head and neck, liver or kidney cancer. The CDR3 runs from the conserved cysteine through the conserved F or W. D genes are given only for firm matches. Size values are once, few and many counts, or a class for expanded clones, and some rows have none.

j_gene | v_gene | d_gene | abundance | CDR3aa | CDR3nt
TRBJ2-1 | TRBV27 | . | . | CASSRDTENEQFF | TGTGCCAGCAGTCGGGACACGGAAAATGAGCAGTTCTTC
TRBJ1-6 | TRBV30 | TRBD1 | . | CAWRDRGLESPLHF | TGTGCCTGGAGGGACAGGGGGCTAGAATCACCCCTCCACTTT
TRBJ1-5 | TRBV7-9 | . | . | CASSRGTGNQPQHF | TGTGCCAGCAGCCGAGGGACCGGGAATCAGCCCCAGCATTTT
TRBJ2-5 | TRBV13 | . | once | CASSLTGPRETQYF | TGTGCCAGCAGCCTGACAGGCCCAAGGGAGACCCAGTACTTC
TRBJ2-7 | TRBV10-2 | TRBD2 | . | CASSETSGASSYEQYF | TGCGCCAGCAGTGAGACTAGCGGGGCTAGCTCCTACGAGCAGTACTTC
TRBJ2-3 | TRBV9 | TRBD2 | . | CASSGGAGFADTQYF | TGTGCCAGCAGCGGGGGAGCGGGATTCGCAGATACGCAGTATTTT
TRBJ1-1 | TRBV28 | . | once | CASRGGSTEDTEAFF | TGTGCCAGCAGGGGAGGGTCGACAGAGGACACTGAAGCTTTCTTT
TRBJ1-2 | TRBV5-4 | . | . | CASSRGLRDYGYTF | TGTGCCAGCAGCCGTGGACTCAGAGACTATGGCTACACCTTC
TRBJ2-2 | TRBV7-9 | . | . | CASSPRTRELFF | TGTGCCAGCAGCCCCCGGACCCGGGAGCTGTTTTTT
TRBJ2-3 | TRBV7-9 | . | . | CASRGQDTDTQYF | TGTGCCAGCAGAGGGCAGGACACAGATACGCAGTATTTT
TRBJ2-1 | TRBV11-2 | TRBD1 | . | CASSFGQGVLEQFF | TGTGCCAGCAGCTTCGGACAGGGAGTGCTGGAGCAGTTCTTC
TRBJ2-1 | TRBV19 | TRBD1 | . | CASSVGTGGVDEQFF | TGTGCCAGTAGTGTCGGGACAGGGGGCGTCGATGAGCAGTTCTTC
TRBJ1-6 | TRBV5-8 | . | . | CASSLDTRQSSYNSPLHF | TGTGCCAGCAGCTTGGACACGCGACAAAGCTCCTATAATTCACCCCTCCACTTT
TRBJ2-3 | TRBV7-3 | . | . | CASSLTGPDTQYF | TGTGCCAGCAGCCTCACAGGGCCAGATACGCAGTATTTT
TRBJ2-5 | TRBV27 | TRBD2 | . | CASSGRAQETQYF | TGTGCCAGCAGTGGGAGGGCTCAAGAGACCCAGTACTTC
TRBJ1-1 | TRBV28 | . | . | CASSRLGSEAFF | TGTGCCAGCAGCAGACTGGGGTCTGAAGCTTTCTTT
TRBJ2-5 | TRBV6-6 | . | . | CASSYPGSQETQYF | TGTGCCAGCAGTTACCCGGGGAGCCAAGAGACCCAGTACTTC
TRBJ1-2 | TRBV5-4 | . | . | CASSLGNRDYGYTF | TGTGCCAGCAGCCTGGGGAACAGGGACTATGGCTACACCTTC
TRBJ1-6 | TRBV10-3 | TRBD1 | . | CAISSSPGQASYNSPLHF | TGTGCCATCAGTTCAAGTCCGGGACAGGCCTCCTATAATTCACCCCTCCACTTT
TRBJ2-5 | TRBV30 | . | . | CAWRSLGETQYF | TGTGCCTGGAGGAGCCTGGGAGAGACCCAGTACTTC
TRBJ1-2 | TRBV30 | . | . | CAWSPGHDGDYGYTF | TGTGCCTGGAGTCCTGGTCACGACGGGGACTATGGCTACACCTTC
TRBJ2-1 | TRBV7-8 | . | . | CASSLFRLGNEQFF | TGTGCCAGCAGCTTATTTCGGTTAGGGAATGAGCAGTTCTTC
TRBJ2-7 | TRBV7-2 | TRBD1 | . | CASRQGAGYEQYF | TGTGCCAGCAGGCAGGGGGCAGGGTACGAGCAGTACTTC
TRBJ2-1 | TRBV9 | . | . | CASSLNNEQFF | TGTGCCAGCAGCCTCAACAATGAGCAGTTCTTC
TRBJ1-1 | TRBV27 | . | . | CASSLGGTGITEAFF | TGTGCCAGCAGTTTAGGCGGGACGGGCATCACTGAAGCTTTCTTT
TRBJ2-7 | TRBV28 | . | . | CASRRGFPSRYEQYF | TGTGCCAGCAGGCGAGGTTTTCCCTCGCGGTACGAGCAGTACTTC
TRBJ2-3 | TRBV19 | TRBD2 | . | CASSISGGGASSTDTQYF | TGTGCCAGTAGTATTTCTGGCGGGGGGGCGTCTAGCACAGATACGCAGTATTTT
TRBJ2-1 | TRBV7-2 | TRBD2 | . | CASSPGLAGARDEQFF | TGTGCCAGCAGCCCGGGACTAGCGGGAGCGAGAGATGAGCAGTTCTTC
TRBJ1-4 | TRBV14 | . | . | CASSRGGSFNEKLFF | TGTGCCAGCAGCCGCGGGGGCAGCTTTAATGAAAAACTGTTTTTT
TRBJ1-5 | TRBV28 | . | . | CASSLSSQPQHF | TGTGCCAGCAGTTTAAGCTCTCAGCCCCAGCATTTT
TRBJ2-7 | TRBV7-9 | TRBD2 | . | CASSTGLAGGYEQYF | TGTGCCAGCAGCACGGGACTAGCGGGAGGGTACGAGCAGTACTTC